A selection of T cell receptor beta chains follows, all from one sample in a study of beta chain features in type 1 diabetes. Libraries were prepared by immunoSEQ multiplex PCR; TCRdb keeps only in-frame clonotypes and omits some of them. The sample has 860,000 or so clones, about a sixth seen once. The specimen sequenced was naive CD4+ T cells from blood. These receptor sequences come from a woman younger than 35 in good health. CDR3s include the opening cysteine and the closing phenylalanine or tryptophan. D genes are given only for firm matches. Not all rows give a size; the values are once, few, many and, for expanded clones, a class.

j_call clone_size d_call v_call cdr3_aa cdr3_nt
TRBJ2-2 few . TRBV7-9 CASSLSRGGGELFF TGTGCCAGCAGCTTATCTCGGGGTGGCGGGGAGCTGTTTTTT
TRBJ2-1 few TRBD2 TRBV4-1 CASSQGSIAGGYNEQFF TGCGCCAGCAGCCAAGGATCAATAGCGGGAGGGTACAATGAGCAGTTCTTC
TRBJ2-1 few TRBD2 TRBV6-6 CATGLAIHEQFF TGTGCCACAGGACTAGCGATCCATGAGCAGTTCTTC
TRBJ2-2 few . TRBV28 CASSSPGQPNTGELFF TGTGCCAGCAGTTCCCCGGGACAACCGAACACCGGGGAGCTGTTTTTT
TRBJ2-2 few . TRBV5-1 CASSLDPPGNTGELFF TGCGCCAGCAGCTTGGATCCCCCAGGGAACACCGGGGAGCTGTTTTTT
TRBJ1-5 few . TRBV6-6 CASREGSSNQPQHF TGTGCCAGCAGGGAGGGATCGAGCAATCAGCCCCAGCATTTT
TRBJ2-4 . TRBD2 TRBV4-2 CASSQELAGALAKNIQYF TGTGCCAGCAGCCAAGAGCTAGCGGGAGCACTAGCCAAAAACATTCAGTACTTC
TRBJ2-3 . . TRBV7-3 CASSSSSTDTQYF TGTGCCAGCAGCTCGAGCTCTACAGATACGCAGTATTTT
TRBJ2-3 . . TRBV9 CASSPPGSTDTQYF TGTGCCAGCAGCCCCCCGGGGAGCACAGATACGCAGTATTTT
TRBJ2-6 . . TRBV7-3 CASSPNSGANVLTF TGTGCCAGCAGCCCTAACTCTGGGGCCAACGTCCTGACTTTC
TRBJ1-1 . . TRBV5-1 CASSQGANTEAFF TGCGCCAGCAGTCAGGGCGCAAACACTGAAGCTTTCTTT
TRBJ1-2 . TRBD1 TRBV18 CASSRGQGNYGYTF TGTGCCAGCTCAAGAGGACAGGGTAACTATGGCTACACCTTC
TRBJ1-1 few . TRBV2 CASHLVTGRTEAFF TGTGCCAGCCATCTTGTTACAGGGAGGACTGAAGCTTTCTTT
TRBJ2-7 few TRBD1 TRBV15 CATSRETGGLTYEQYF TGTGCCACCAGCAGAGAAACAGGGGGCCTTACCTACGAGCAGTACTTC
TRBJ1-2 . . TRBV18 CASSPEDSYGYTF TGTGCCAGCTCACCAGAGGACAGCTATGGCTACACCTTC
TRBJ1-1 . . TRBV29-1 CSVVDSSTEAFF TGCAGCGTCGTTGACAGCTCCACTGAAGCTTTCTTT
TRBJ2-2 few . TRBV11-2 CASSPRGDRGELFF TGTGCCAGCAGCCCGAGAGGGGACCGGGGGGAGCTGTTTTTT
TRBJ1-1 few . TRBV18 CASSGKQGLNTEAFF TGTGCCAGCTCAGGCAAACAGGGACTGAACACTGAAGCTTTCTTT
TRBJ2-7 once TRBD1 TRBV6-4 CASPGTGGDEQYF TGTGCCAGCCCCGGGACAGGGGGCGACGAGCAGTACTTC
TRBJ2-2 few . TRBV7-8 CASSLYVGAGELFF TGTGCCAGCAGCTTATACGTCGGAGCCGGGGAGCTGTTTTTT
TRBJ1-1 . . TRBV18 CASSWDRMNTEAFF TGTGCCAGCTCATGGGATCGCATGAACACTGAAGCTTTCTTT
TRBJ2-1 few . TRBV5-4 CASSDDRSLFF TGTGCCAGCAGCGATGACAGGAGTCTGTTCTTC
TRBJ2-3 few . TRBV28 CASREDADTQYF TGTGCCAGCAGGGAAGACGCAGATACGCAGTATTTT
TRBJ2-3 . TRBD2 TRBV7-3 CASSLTLGEGQYF TGTGCCAGCAGCTTAACCTTAGGGGAGGGGCAGTATTTT
TRBJ2-5 . . TRBV28 CASSFSSRGTGTQYF TGTGCCAGCAGTTTCTCCTCGCGGGGGACAGGGACCCAGTACTTC
TRBJ1-2 few . TRBV28 CASSLRGSGGYGYTF TGTGCCAGCAGTTTAAGGGGATCGGGCGGCTATGGCTACACCTTC
TRBJ2-2 few TRBD2 TRBV4-2 CASSPDQKYETSGRRTGELFF TGTGCCAGCAGCCCAGACCAAAAATATGAGACTAGCGGGAGAAGAACCGGGGAGCTGTTTTTT
TRBJ2-1 few TRBD1 TRBV9 CASSVAGTGGLNEQFF TGTGCCAGCAGCGTAGCTGGGACAGGGGGCCTCAATGAGCAGTTCTTC
TRBJ1-2 few . TRBV7-9 CASSFVGTDYGYTF TGTGCCAGCAGCTTTGTTGGGACGGACTATGGCTACACCTTC
TRBJ2-1 . . TRBV28 CASNDPGLTNNEQFF TGTGCCAGCAACGACCCCGGACTTACCAACAATGAGCAGTTCTTC
TRBJ1-1 . . TRBV27 CASSVDRWGENTEAFF TGTGCCAGCAGCGTCGACCGATGGGGGGAGAACACTGAAGCTTTCTTT
TRBJ2-3 . . TRBV7-2 CASSLAVGRVGATDTQYF TGTGCCAGCAGCTTAGCAGTTGGCAGGGTGGGGGCCACAGATACGCAGTATTTT
TRBJ1-1 few . TRBV6-5 CASSYSLGVNTEAFF TGTGCCAGCAGTTACTCGTTGGGGGTGAACACTGAAGCTTTCTTT
TRBJ2-5 few . TRBV27 CASSFRRQETQYF TGTGCCAGCAGTTTTCGACGACAAGAGACCCAGTACTTC
TRBJ2-7 . . TRBV6-6 CASRLDRYDEQYF TGTGCCAGCAGACTCGACAGGTACGACGAGCAGTACTTC
TRBJ2-2 few . TRBV7-2 CASSTSLGPGPGELFF TGTGCCAGCAGCACCAGCCTCGGACCGGGCCCGGGGGAGCTGTTTTTT
TRBJ2-7 . . TRBV20-1 CSASRLYEQYF TGCAGTGCTAGTCGGCTCTACGAGCAGTACTTC
TRBJ2-5 . TRBD2 TRBV9 CASSVGGAGVSETQYF TGTGCCAGCAGCGTAGGTGGCGCGGGAGTCTCTGAGACCCAGTACTTC
TRBJ1-1 . TRBD1 TRBV7-9 CASSEGQGWTTEAFF TGTGCCAGCAGCGAAGGACAGGGGTGGACCACTGAAGCTTTCTTT
TRBJ2-7 . TRBD2 TRBV10-3 CAISEGEGIEQYF TGTGCCATCAGTGAAGGGGAGGGTATCGAGCAGTACTTC
TRBJ2-3 . . TRBV7-2 CASSLMVRTQYF TGTGCCAGCAGCTTAATGGTACGGACGCAGTATTTT
TRBJ2-7 . . TRBV2 CASRRHNYSPYEQYF TGTGCCAGCAGGAGACACAATTACTCCCCCTACGAGCAGTACTTC
TRBJ2-3 . . TRBV7-2 CASSLVGPDTQYF TGTGCCAGCAGCTTAGTGGGGCCAGATACGCAGTATTTT
TRBJ2-1 . TRBD2 TRBV9 CASSVALAGGRTYNEQFF TGTGCCAGCAGCGTAGCCCTAGCGGGAGGGAGGACCTACAATGAGCAGTTCTTC
TRBJ2-3 few . TRBV15 CATSRSAGQDTQYF TGTGCCACCAGCAGATCGGCAGGGCAAGATACGCAGTATTTT
TRBJ2-7 few TRBD2 TRBV5-1 CASRLLAGLTGEQYF TGCGCCAGCAGGTTATTAGCGGGACTCACGGGGGAGCAGTACTTC